A single sample is the source of the 12 T cell receptor beta chains below, sequenced in a study of blood T cell repertoires in COVID-19. The table came from immunoSEQ multiplex PCR; TCRdb's copy has only in-frame clones and leaves some out. Counted here are under 200,000 clones, roughly nine tenths occurring once; the ten biggest clones make up over 9.5%. The sample comprised peripheral blood. These receptors all stem from a woman in her sixties with COVID-19, enrolled during active disease.

The genes are TRBV7-9 and TRBJ1-2; D is unclear. Trimming shortened V by 1 base and J by 3 bases, and 6 bases separated the two germline ends. Germline V gene sequence: CDR1 SEHNR, CDR2 FQNEAQ (reference sequence). This CDR3 is built from 13 residues. The CDR3 nucleotides are TGTGCCAGCAGCTTAGACCCGGACTATGGCTACACCTTC. This encodes CASSLDPDYGYTF.

This chain connects TRBV19 to TRBJ2-2; no firm D call. Germline CDR1 reads LNHDA; CDR2 reads SQIVND (reference sequence). This CDR3 spans 15 amino acids. The V end was cut by 1 base, the J end by 5 bases, with 11 bases between. The DNA for the CDR3 is TGTGCCAGTAGTATAGCAGGTGCTACGACCGGGGAGCTGTTTTTT. As protein: CASSIAGATTGELFF.

This chain joins TRBV13 and TRBJ2-1; 8 bases are shared with TRBD1. Losses at the gene ends were 7 bases for V and 8 bases for J; bases not matched to a gene: 13. The germline V gene has CDR1 PRHDT and CDR2 FYEKMQ (reference sequence). CDR3 length: 15 amino acids. The DNA of the CDR3 is TGTGCCAGCACCTCCCCCGGACAGGGTTGGGATGAGCAGTTCTTC. It translates to CASTSPGQGWDEQFF.

The chain combines TRBV24-1 with TRBJ2-5, with 10 bases fitting TRBD2. Germline lookup yields CDR1 KGHDR and CDR2 SFDVKD. The CDR3 runs to 13 residues. J was trimmed by 5 bases and V by 6 bases; bases with no gene match: 2. CDR3 nucleotide sequence: TGTGCCACCAGTCTAGCGGGAGCGGAGACCCAGTACTTC. It translates to CATSLAGAETQYF.

The genes are TRBV6-5 and TRBJ2-1; a weak D match, TRBD2 (6 bases). The CDR3 contains 15 residues. Germline assignment: CDR1 MNHEY and CDR2 SVGAGI. V lost 0 bases to trimming and J lost 5 bases, with 11 bases between them. The CDR3 DNA reads as TGTGCCAGCAGTTACTCGGAGGGCCAGAACAATGAGCAGTTCTTC. The encoded protein is CASSYSEGQNNEQFF.

This sequence joins TRBV28 and TRBJ1-3, with 7 bases aligning to TRBD1. The trim removed 5 bases at V and 0 bases at J, leaving 4 bases unmatched. The CDR3 covers 15 residues. Germline loops: CDR1 MDHEN, CDR2 SYDVKM. CDR3 amino acids: CASSPTGISGNTIYF. Here the CDR3 DNA reads TGTGCCAGCAGTCCGACAGGGATCTCTGGAAACACCATATATTTT. The whole variable domain, remainder taken from reference TRBV28 and TRBJ1-3, is DVKVTQSSRYLVKRTGEKVFLECVQDMDHENMFWYRQDPGLGLRLIYFSYDVKMKEKGDIPEGYSVSREKKERFSLILESASTNQTSMYLCASSPTGISGNTIYFGEGSWLTVV.

This clone was seen repeatedly, ten times or more. The chain joins TRBV7-6 to TRBJ2-1; 7 bases agree with TRBD2. The CDR3 extends over 15 amino acids. V lost 4 bases, J lost 2 bases, and 5 bases stayed unmatched. Germline-derived CDR1 and CDR2 are SGHVS and FNYEAQ. The CDR3 coding sequence is TGTGCCAGCAGCTCCCTAGCGGATCCCTACAATGAGCAGTTCTTC. Encoded protein: CASSSLADPYNEQFF.

The chain recombines TRBV11-2 with TRBJ2-7; 11 nucleotides align to TRBD2. The CDR3 contains 15 residues. Germline-derived CDR1 and CDR2 are SGHAT and FQNNGV. The V segment lost 3 bases and the J segment 2 bases; nucleotides outside the gene matches: 3. The CDR3 protein is CASSFPLAGAYEQYF. The CDR3, as DNA: TGTGCCAGCAGCTTTCCACTAGCGGGGGCCTACGAGCAGTACTTC.

This chain uses TRBV30 with TRBJ2-1; weak D call: TRBD1 (6 bases). The CDR3 has 18 amino acids. V lost 0 bases to trimming and J lost 0 bases, with 18 bases between them. Germline-derived CDR1 and CDR2 are GTSNPN and SVGIG (reference sequence). The CDR3 here is CAWSVFSFQGTSYNEQFF. The CDR3 bases are TGTGCCTGGAGTGTTTTTAGTTTCCAGGGGACCTCCTACAATGAGCAGTTCTTC.

V and J are TRBV2 and TRBJ2-1; 8 bases are shared with TRBD1. Germline trimming cut 5 bases from V and 3 bases from J; bases unmatched to any gene: 15. There are 18 residues in the CDR3. CDR1 is SNHLY and CDR2 is FYNNEI in the germline V gene. CDR3 in DNA: TGTGCCAGCAGTCCTACCCCTGGACAGGGTAGCCGCTACAATGAGCAGTTCTTC. This sequence encodes CASSPTPGQGSRYNEQFF.

V usage is TRBV19 and J usage is TRBJ2-5, with TRBD2 identical over 10 bases. Germline lookup yields CDR1 LNHDA and CDR2 SQIVND (reference sequence). After removal of 5 bases from V and 4 bases from J, the junction contained 10 bases not matched to a gene. The CDR3 extends over 16 amino acids. DNA for the CDR3: TGTGCCAGTAGTGGAGCTAGCGGGAGATCTTCAGAGACCCAGTACTTC. Protein sequence: CASSGASGRSSETQYF.

CDR3 DNA: TGTGCCACCAGTGCCCTAGAGAGGGGGATCCATGAGCAGTTCTTC. Residues: CATSALERGIHEQFF. V and J are TRBV24-1 and TRBJ2-1; possibly TRBD1 for D (6 bases). CDR1 is KGHDR and CDR2 is SFDVKD in the germline V gene. CDR3 length: 15 amino acids. Between the trimmed V and J ends, which lost 5 bases and 8 bases, there was a span of 18 bases.